This passage covers 18 T cell receptor beta chains from one sample sequenced in a study of blood T cells in healthy people across ages. A second PCR, run for roughly 7 to 12 cycles, used a sample-barcoded 5' primer plus a J-beta primer mix. MiXCR was run by TCRdb on the 5' RACE reads, yielding one entry per CDR3 protein. Of about 1.1 million distinct CDR3 sequences listed, more than 30% are singletons. The material sequenced was blood. These receptors were obtained from a man younger than 35 in good health.

The chain links TRBV6-5 to TRBJ2-3; D may match TRBD1 or TRBD2 (5 bases each). V was trimmed by 6 bases and J by 5 bases, leaving 21 bases between them. Germline CDR1 reads MNHEY; CDR2 reads SVGAGI. The CDR3 loop spans 16 amino acids. This CDR3 is CASSRTGPPEGDTQYF. CDR3 nucleotides: TGTGCCAGCAGCCGAACGGGACCCCCAGAGGGAGATACGCAGTATTTT.

This clonotype has a handful of counts. The chain uses TRBV11-1 and TRBJ2-5, with D maybe TRBD2 (6 bases). The CDR3 contains 14 residues. V was trimmed by 7 bases and J by 3 bases, leaving 15 bases between them. Germline CDR1 and CDR2: SGHAT and FQDESV (reference sequence). The CDR3 region has the DNA TGTGCCAGCACCACACCAGGGAGGAAAGAGACCCAGTACTTC. Translation: CASTTPGRKETQYF. The whole variable domain, filled in from reference TRBV11-1 and TRBJ2-5, reads EAEVAQSPRYKITEKSQAVAFWCDPISGHATLYWYRQILGQGPELLVQFQDESVVDDSQLPKDRFSAERLKGVDSTLKIQPAELGDSAMYLCASTTPGRKETQYFGPGTRLLVL.

The chain is built from TRBV2 and TRBJ2-3, with D possibly TRBD1 on 5 matching bases. V lost 6 bases and J 2 bases, leaving 12 bases between the germline ends. The CDR3 consists of 14 residues. Looked up from germline, CDR1 is SNHLY and CDR2 is FYNNEI. DNA of the CDR3: TGTGCCAGCAGGGGCAGGGCCGCCACAGATACGCAGTATTTT. It is translated as CASRGRAATDTQYF.

V gene TRBV11-2 combines with J gene TRBJ2-2; D possibly corresponds to TRBD1 (6 bases). Germline CDR1 and CDR2: SGHAT and FQNNGV. The CDR3 sequence is 16 residues long. The V and J ends lost 4 bases and 3 bases respectively, with 15 bases between them. CDR3 amino acids: CASSSHWTEYTGELFF. CDR3 DNA sequence: TGTGCCAGCAGCTCCCATTGGACAGAATACACCGGGGAGCTGTTTTTT.

This clonotype was recorded at least ten times. J is TRBJ2-1 and V is TRBV5-1; no definite D call. Trimming cost V 0 bases and J 4 bases, with 11 bases left between them. CDR1 and CDR2 (germline): SGHRS, YFSETQ. The length of the CDR3 is 15 residues. The CDR3 DNA reads as TGCGCCAGCAGCTTGGACTCTGGCAGTTACAATGAGCAGTTCTTC. It is translated as CASSLDSGSYNEQFF.

This chain links TRBV2 with TRBJ2-7; 7 bases agree with TRBD1. CDR1 is SNHLY, CDR2 FYNNEI, per germline. The CDR3 covers 10 residues. The V and J ends lost 5 bases and 12 bases, in that order; junction bases with no gene match: 4. DNA of the CDR3: TGTGCCAGCAGTCCCAGGGGGTCGTACTTC. Residues: CASSPRGSYF.

The rearrangement uses TRBV6-5 and TRBJ1-4; no reliable D call. CDR3 size: 15 residues. The ends were cut back, 2 bases at V and 7 bases at J, with 14 bases in the middle. Germline V gene sequence: CDR1 MNHEY, CDR2 SVGAGI. The CDR3 bases are TGTGCCAGCAGTTACCAAGGGAACATGGGTGAAAAACTGTTTTTT. This sequence encodes CASSYQGNMGEKLFF.

This clonotype was detected only a few times. The chain links TRBV20-1 to TRBJ2-2, with TRBD2 matching over 13 bases. V shed 3 bases, J shed 0 bases, and the junction held 4 bases outside the gene matches. Germline lookup yields CDR1 DFQATT and CDR2 SNEGSKA (reference sequence). CDR3 length equals 17 residues. CDR3 sequence reads: CSASRTSGGPNTGELFF. CDR3 DNA sequence: TGCAGTGCTAGTCGGACTAGCGGGGGACCGAACACCGGGGAGCTGTTTTTT.

In its sample, this clonotype was seen a few times. The CDR3 is CASSYSKVGSYNEQFF. The CDR3, as DNA: TGTGCCAGCAGTTACTCGAAGGTGGGTTCCTACAATGAGCAGTTCTTC. The rearrangement joins TRBV6-2 or TRBV6-3 to TRBJ2-1; D is unresolved. CDR1 and CDR2 from the germline V gene are MNHEY and SVGEGT. Trimming took off 0 bases at V and 1 base at J, with 10 bases between the two ends. This CDR3 contains 16 residues.

This clonotype was seen a handful of times. V usage is TRBV13 and J usage is TRBJ1-2; no clear D gene. This CDR3 spans 11 amino acids. The V end was cut by 2 bases, the J end by 6 bases, with 4 bases between. Per germline, CDR1 PRHDT and CDR2 FYEKMQ (reference sequence). CDR3 in DNA: TGTGCCAGCAGCTTACAGAATGGCTACACCTTC. As protein: CASSLQNGYTF.

The gene calls are TRBV27 and TRBJ1-4, with 7 bases aligning to TRBD1. The CDR3 spans 14 residues. V gave up 4 bases and J gave up 7 bases; unmatched junction bases: 6. Per the germline V gene, CDR1 is MNHEY and CDR2 is SMNVEV (reference sequence). The CDR3 sequence is CASSSEYRGEKLFF. CDR3 in DNA: TGTGCCAGCAGTTCCGAATACAGGGGTGAAAAACTGTTTTTT.

Of note for this clonotype: The junction does not match germline at one end; this may be a read error. The gene calls are TRBV6-2 or TRBV6-3 and TRBJ2-7, with 7 bases identical to TRBD1. Looked up from germline, CDR1 is MNHEY and CDR2 is SVGEGT. The CDR3 totals 15 residues. The CDR3 DNA sequence: TGTGCCGGCAGTTACCCCCGGGACAGAGCCTACGAGCAGTACTTC. Translated, it gives CAGSYPRDRAYEQYF.

The rearrangement joins TRBV12-3 or TRBV12-4 to TRBJ1-2, with D possibly TRBD1 on 5 matching bases. The CDR3 runs 15 residues. V dropped 1 base and J dropped 7 bases, with 16 bases sitting between them. The CDR3 spells CASSLGVRAACGYTF. The DNA of the CDR3 is TGTGCCAGCAGTTTAGGCGTCAGGGCAGCTTGTGGCTACACCTTC.

With respect to this clonotype: At one end the junction does not follow the germline gene, possibly because of a read error. V is TRBV7-9 and J is TRBJ1-1; 8 bases map to TRBD1. CDR1 is SEHNR and CDR2 is FQNEAQ in the germline V gene (reference sequence). The CDR3 sequence is 14 residues long. The CDR3 reads CASSTRQGNNEAFF. The CDR3 DNA sequence: TGTGCCAGCAGCACCCGACAGGGGAACAATGAAGCTTTCTTT.

This clonotype was counted only a few times. The J gene is TRBJ2-5, the V gene TRBV5-4, with a tentative D call TRBD1 (5 bases). The DNA matches TRBJ2-7 better at its end, which makes the J call doubtful. This CDR3 comprises 15 residues. Looked up from germline, CDR1 is SGHNT and CDR2 is YYREEE (reference sequence). The DNA of the CDR3 is TGTGCCAGCAGCCAGGACACTGTATTATTTTACGAGCAGTACTTC. The encoded protein is CASSQDTVLFYEQYF.

The chain uses TRBV30 and TRBJ2-5; 8 bases align to TRBD2. The V gene's germline CDR1 is GTSNPN and CDR2 SVGIG (reference sequence). CDR3 length equals 14 residues. V was clipped by 4 bases and J by 11 bases; unmatched bases: 15. The CDR3 region has the DNA TGTGCCTGGACGACGGGGGGGCGATTAAATGAGCAGTACTTC. Amino acids: CAWTTGGRLNEQYF. The full variable domain, completed using reference TRBV30 and TRBJ2-5, is SQTIHQWPATLVQPVGSPLSLECTVEGTSNPNLYWYRQAAGRGLQLLFYSVGIGQISSEVPQNLSASRPQDRQFILSSKKLLLSDSGFYLCAWTTGGRLNEQYFGPGTRLLVL.

The rearrangement uses TRBV20-1 and TRBJ1-5, with 9 nucleotides matching TRBD1. The V gene's germline CDR1 is DFQATT and CDR2 SNEGSKA (reference sequence). With V trimmed by 5 bases and J by 7 bases, 6 bases remained unmatched. There are 13 residues in the CDR3. Written as DNA, the CDR3 is TGCAGTGCTGACAGGGGGGCCGGGCAGCCCCAGCATTTT. This codes for CSADRGAGQPQHF.

This clonotype was seen only a few times. This chain joins TRBV7-2 and TRBJ1-2; D is unresolved. Per the germline V gene, CDR1 is SGHTA and CDR2 is FQGNSA. The CDR3 has 14 residues. V lost 0 bases and J 5 bases, leaving 10 bases between the germline ends. CDR3 in amino acids: CASSLAGYPYGYTF. The CDR3 DNA reads as TGTGCCAGCAGCTTAGCCGGGTATCCTTATGGCTACACCTTC. The variable domain in full, with the rest retrieved from reference TRBV7-2 and TRBJ1-2, is GAGVSQSPSNKVTEKGKDVELRCDPISGHTALYWYRQSLGQGLEFLIYFQGNSAPDKSGLPSDRFSAERTGGSVSTLTIQRTQQEDSAVYLCASSLAGYPYGYTFGSGTRLTVV.